This T cell receptor beta chain was identified during a study of CD8 T cells in ankylosing spondylitis. Generation of TCR beta libraries employed quantitative 5'-RACE incorporating molecular barcodes. Each CDR3 protein gets one entry after TCRdb re-called the 5' RACE reads with MiXCR. Here the sample spans about 500,000 distinct CDR3 sequences, roughly 13% being singletons. This clonotype was found many times. Its target is unknown. Findings and caveats of the study: A TCR beta motif of eight highly homologous variants appeared characteristic of ankylosing spondylitis blood.

Germline assignment: CDR1 SGHRS and CDR2 YFSETQ. V lost 4 bases and J lost 3; bases outside the gene matches: 9. This CDR3 spans 16 amino acids. The clonotype was recovered from a male donor with ankylosing spondylitis. The sequenced sample consisted of blood, either unsorted or a sorted T cell fraction (not recorded which). The chain employs TRBV5-1 and TRBJ2-7; 11 bases align to TRBD2. The CDR3: CASSPNLAGGIYEQYV. DNA of the CDR3: TGCGCCAGCAGCCCGAATCTAGCGGGAGGAATCTACGAGCAGTACGTC.